This T cell receptor (beta chain) was captured in a study of early T cells in non-severe SARS-CoV-2 infection. Findings and caveats of the study: Anti-spike CD8 responses were favored by VDJdb matching, which missed private and CD4 specificities.

As part of library construction, unique molecular identifiers were attached to individual cDNA molecules. TCRdb redid the calling of the 5' RACE reads with MiXCR, one entry per CDR3 protein. The sample shows about 130,000 distinct CDR3 sequences, 14% to 15% of them seen only once. Remarks on this clonotype: Its antigen is as yet unknown.

V lost 3 bases and J 8 bases, leaving 18 bases between the germline ends. This CDR3 has 15 amino acids. Germline lookup yields CDR1 SGHKS and CDR2 YYEKEE (reference sequence). This chain joins TRBV5-5 and TRBJ2-1; the D gene is possibly TRBD2 (6 bases). Sequencing was carried out using whole blood. The TCR sequence derives from an adult who was a healthcare worker with PCR-confirmed SARS-CoV-2 infection or an uninfected control (not recorded which). The CDR3 region is CASSWAGLSWDEQFF. For the CDR3, the DNA is TGTGCCAGCAGCTGGGCGGGATTGTCTTGGGATGAGCAGTTCTTC.